The 11 T cell receptor beta chains below come from one sample, sequenced in a study of tissue T cells after allogeneic stem cell transplantation. Using immunoSEQ multiplex PCR, the repertoire was profiled, and TCRdb retains in-frame clones only, with some absent. The data hold 42,000 or so clones, with roughly 92% observed a single time. Sample: blood, taken before transplantation. These receptors all come from a woman between 40 and 69 years old who later had graft-versus-host disease after an allogeneic stem cell transplant.

This rearrangement joins TRBV15 to TRBJ2-5; TRBD2 aligns across 12 bases. Germline CDR1 LNHNV, CDR2 YYDKDF (reference sequence). Trimming took 0 bases from V and 6 from J; bases not matched to a gene: 11. The CDR3 has 18 amino acids. CDR3 sequence (DNA): TGTGCCACCAGCAGAGATTTCCTAGCGGGAGGGCGCGGGCAGACCCAGTACTTC. Translation: CATSRDFLAGGRGQTQYF.

This sequence joins TRBV10-3 and TRBJ2-3; 8 bases are shared with TRBD2. CDR3 length: 15 residues. From germline, CDR1 is ENHRY and CDR2 SYGVKD. Germline trimming cut 6 bases from V and 2 bases from J; bases unmatched to any gene: 7. This CDR3 reads CAIRVAGMDTDTQYF. The CDR3 DNA sequence: TGTGCCATCAGGGTAGCGGGAATGGACACAGATACGCAGTATTTT.

The chain carries TRBV28 and TRBJ2-7, with 10 bases matching TRBD2. Germline values: CDR1 MDHEN, CDR2 SYDVKM. Trimming at V came to 2 bases and at J to 4 bases, leaving 5 bases not matched to a gene. This CDR3 has 15 residues. The CDR3: CASSLSPSGSYEQYF. In DNA, the CDR3 is TGTGCCAGCAGTTTAAGCCCTAGCGGGAGTTACGAGCAGTACTTC.

The gene calls are TRBV30 and TRBJ1-5; D is undetermined. The V end was cut by 2 bases, the J end by 1 base, with 3 bases between. Per the germline V gene, CDR1 is GTSNPN and CDR2 is SVGIG (reference sequence). CDR3 length equals 12 residues. The DNA of the CDR3 is TGTGCCTGGAGTCGAAGCAATCAGCCCCAGCATTTT. It codes for CAWSRSNQPQHF.

The rearrangement joins TRBV7-2 to TRBJ2-1; 14 positions match TRBD2. The ends lost 4 bases at V and 0 bases at J; junction bases unmatched: 8. In germline, CDR1 is SGHTA, CDR2 FQGNSA. CDR3 length: 19 amino acids. CDR3 in amino acids: CASSWGTSGSPSSYNEQFF. The DNA of the CDR3 is TGTGCCAGCAGCTGGGGGACTAGCGGGAGCCCAAGCTCCTACAATGAGCAGTTCTTC.

The rearrangement uses TRBV6-1 and TRBJ2-5; 9 nucleotides match TRBD2. With V trimmed by 2 bases and J by 9 bases, 10 bases remained unmatched. Germline lookup yields CDR1 MNHNS and CDR2 SASEGT. The CDR3 consists of 15 residues. CDR3 loop: CASSELASGVMAQYF. The CDR3 region has the DNA TGTGCCAGCAGTGAATTGGCTAGCGGGGTGATGGCCCAGTACTTC.

The rearrangement links TRBV18 to TRBJ1-2; D is possibly TRBD1 (5 bases). V gave up 4 bases and J gave up 3 bases, with 15 bases separating them. Per the germline V gene, CDR1 is KGHSH and CDR2 is LQKENI. The CDR3 runs to 15 residues. CDR3 in amino acids: CASSQDSRNHYGYTF. The CDR3 DNA reads as TGTGCCAGCTCACAAGACAGCCGAAACCACTATGGCTACACCTTC. Variable domain in full (rest from reference TRBV18 and TRBJ1-2): NAGVMQNPRHLVRRRGQEARLRCSPMKGHSHVYWYRQLPEEGLKFMVYLQKENIIDESGMPKERFSAEFPKEGPSILRIQQVVRGDSAAYFCASSQDSRNHYGYTFGSGTRLTVV.

The chain carries TRBV11-3 and TRBJ2-7, with D possibly being TRBD2 (6 bases). The CDR3 is 17 residues long. Germline V lookup: CDR1 SGHNT, CDR2 YENEEA. The ends were cut back, 5 bases at V and 1 base at J, with 21 bases in the middle. For the CDR3, the DNA is TGTGCCAGCAGCCCCCTCCGACACAAACGGGAGTCCTACGAGCAGTACTTC. Translation gives CASSPLRHKRESYEQYF.

The V gene is TRBV2, the J gene TRBJ2-5; perhaps TRBD2 as D (5 bases). Germline CDR1 SNHLY, CDR2 FYNNEI. Trimming took 1 base from V and 4 from J, leaving 16 bases between them. The CDR3 runs 16 residues. The DNA for the CDR3 is TGTGCCAGCAGTGAAGGTTGGGGAGCGTCCCGAGAGACCCAGTACTTC. It specifies CASSEGWGASRETQYF.

This clone occurred a few times. This rearrangement joins TRBV7-3 to TRBJ2-7; 9 bases align to TRBD1. The trim removed 5 bases at V and 5 bases at J, leaving 10 bases unmatched. This CDR3 comprises 15 residues. Germline values: CDR1 SGHTA, CDR2 FQGTGA. The CDR3 is CASSLRQGVQDEQYF. The CDR3 region has the DNA TGTGCCAGCAGCCTCAGACAGGGGGTTCAAGACGAGCAGTACTTC.

The gene calls are TRBV4-3 and TRBJ2-3; TRBD2 matches 7 bases. The V gene end was trimmed by 1 base and the J gene end by 7 bases; junction bases not matched to a gene: 11. Germline V CDR1 and CDR2: LGHNA, YSLEER. There are 16 residues in the CDR3. CDR3 in amino acids: CASSQVGGTGSYTQYF. CDR3 nucleotides: TGCGCCAGCAGCCAAGTGGGGGGGACGGGGAGCTATACGCAGTATTTT.